This TCR beta chain was retrieved from a study of cytomegalovirus exposure and HLA in healthy donors. Study-wide results and caveats: In vitro, three CMV-associated chains proved specific for CMV antigens.

V shed 1 base and J shed 7 bases, with 7 bases lying between them. The V gene's germline CDR1 is MNHEY and CDR2 SMNVEV (reference sequence). This CDR3 comprises 12 residues. The assay was immunoSEQ multiplex PCR, and TCRdb's table has in-frame clones only and misses some. The repertoire holds 150,000 to 200,000 clones, about 83% seen once, with more than 1.2% in the top ten. On this clone itself: Its antigen is unknown.

The sequenced material came from PBMCs. The genes are TRBV27 and TRBJ1-1; D may be TRBD1 (5 bases). This receptor was identified in a young woman in good health and CMV-seronegative. The CDR3, as DNA: TGTGCCAGCAGTTTATACCAGGGTGAAGCTTTCTTT. As protein: CASSLYQGEAFF.